This TCR beta chain derives from a study of identical twins (dated by TCRdb to 2016 to 2017). Background for the entire study: To test whether fetal clonotypes persist, the study used deep sequencing on TCR alpha and beta repertoires from monozygotic twins, unrelated adults of various ages, and cord blood. Replicate twin experiments were performed at different times using different library preparation protocols to rule out contamination. The study at large found these results: Because the same donors could not be followed over many years, the conclusions depended on cross-sectional statistical analysis. In monozygotic twins, recombination models systematically underestimated out-of-frame TCR alpha sharing, but the models matched the sharing seen between unrelated individuals. A weaker excess of twin sharing was found in beta out-of-frame sequences because the signal-to-noise ratio was lowered by fewer shared sequences. Abundant cord blood beta clonotypes carried fewer insertions; young adult naive repertoires showed a weaker similar trend, while memory repertoires showed none. Zero-insertion analyses could be partly confounded by invariant T cells such as MAIT and iNKT, though diverse VJ usage argued against such confounding for most clonotypes. Out-of-frame TCR alpha sequences shared between twins showed an excess of low generation-probability sequences compared with coincidental sharing between unrelated individuals.

The method behind the library was 5' RACE. The instrument was an Illumina HiSeq 2000. Template switching introduced a universal primer binding site; the final cDNA contained a unique molecular identifier, enabling accurate counting of TCR cDNA molecules. First-strand cDNA for TCR alpha and beta chains was synthesized from specific primers in the conserved constant-segment region. Each cDNA library was double barcoded, with a SMART-Mk sample barcode plus Illumina barcodes, to control for contamination. TruSeq adapter sequences, together with Illumina sample barcodes, were added in two successive PCR steps. TCR alpha and beta cDNA libraries were sequenced on the Illumina HiSeq platform with custom primers. In the authors' own workflow: Raw reads were processed with MiGEC to extract unique molecular identifiers, and MiXCR was used to determine CDR3 positions. For each individual, recombination models were inferred using an EM algorithm with the repgenHMM and IGoR tools. The analysis of shared clonotypes was done with the tcR package in R, with sharing normalized by the product of cloneset sizes. Out-of-frame nonproductive sequences were analyzed to study raw recombination free of thymic and clonal selection effects. In-frame beta chains were kept once TCRdb had trimmed the public reads at Q25 with fastp and called clones with MiXCR. Entries that share a CDR3 protein sequence are merged under the most common genes and DNA. In this record, the V and J calls reflect TCRdb's handling and not the investigators' own analysis. The sample has nearly 900,000 distinct CDR3 sequences on record, roughly 12% of them singletons. Of the sample, under 2% falls within the top ten clones.

All donors were healthy Caucasians. Three pairs of female monozygotic twins, all aged about 18 to 30 years, made up the twin cohort. The RNA used for TCR libraries was isolated from peripheral blood mononuclear cells. Points on this clonotype: Its target antigen remains unknown. There are no base qualities to consult, and no much larger clone falls within one base.

Reading from cysteine to phenylalanine, the CDR3 counts 15 amino acids. Only CDR3 DNA is held: 45 bases, read in frame from base 1. Trimmed from V: 3 bases; trimmed from J: 6 bases; junction bases lacking a gene match: 3. From the germline V gene, CDR1 is ENHRY and CDR2 is SYGVKD. These records were also assigned to another study, of yellow fever vaccine responses in identical twins. In that second paper, the authors write: According to the authors, in identical twins the way T cells responded to vaccination appeared partly convergent and partly personalized. In identical twins, the study followed T cell clones that responded to the vaccine with precision.

Sequencing was carried out using PBMCs. The chain uses TRBV10-3 and TRBJ1-4; TRBD1 fits 11 bases in the junction. The TCR comes from a woman aged 18-30 years in good health. The sequenced DNA is TGTGCCATCAGTGACCCGGGACAGGGGGATGAAAAACTGTTTTTT. Its coded protein is CAISDPGQGDEKLFF.